This T cell receptor (beta chain) came from a study of OX40 agonist ivuxolimab in advanced cancers. At the level of the study: Earlier anti-PD-1, anti-PD-L1 or anti-CTLA-4 therapy was permitted; around 40% had received some. Three patients, one with hepatocellular carcinoma and two with cutaneous melanoma, responded partially. Study results and limitations: Antigen specificity of clonally expanded peripheral T cells was not established. Patients who responded partially at 0.1-3.0 mg/kg showed clonal expansion ranking among the lowest.

A remark on this clone: Its matching antigen is unknown.

This CDR3 is built from 13 residues. The germline CDR1 and CDR2 sequences are SNHLY and FYNNEI. Trimming removed 9 bases at V and 6 bases at J, with 17 bases between. The protocol was immunoSEQ multiplex PCR, while the TCRdb copy is restricted to in-frame clones and leaves out a portion. Counted here are 45,000 or so clones, 82% occurring once; the ten biggest clones make up roughly 2.2%. The J gene is TRBJ1-1, the V gene TRBV2; D remains ambiguous. Sequencing used CD4+ or CD8+ T cells sorted from blood, obtained in a trial of the OX40 agonist ivuxolimab. This TCR was recovered from an adult with an advanced solid tumor such as melanoma, head and neck, liver or kidney cancer. The CDR3 region has the DNA TGTGCCAGAAGCCCTCTCCCAAGCGCTGAAGCTTTCTTT. Translation gives CARSPLPSAEAFF. Combining the CDR3 with reference TRBV2 and TRBJ1-1 gives the whole variable domain EPEVTQTPSHQVTQMGQEVILRCVPISNHLYFYWYRQILGQKVEFLVSFYNNEISEKSEIFDDQFSVERPDGSNFTLKIRSTKLEDSAMYFCARSPLPSAEAFFGQGTRLTVV.